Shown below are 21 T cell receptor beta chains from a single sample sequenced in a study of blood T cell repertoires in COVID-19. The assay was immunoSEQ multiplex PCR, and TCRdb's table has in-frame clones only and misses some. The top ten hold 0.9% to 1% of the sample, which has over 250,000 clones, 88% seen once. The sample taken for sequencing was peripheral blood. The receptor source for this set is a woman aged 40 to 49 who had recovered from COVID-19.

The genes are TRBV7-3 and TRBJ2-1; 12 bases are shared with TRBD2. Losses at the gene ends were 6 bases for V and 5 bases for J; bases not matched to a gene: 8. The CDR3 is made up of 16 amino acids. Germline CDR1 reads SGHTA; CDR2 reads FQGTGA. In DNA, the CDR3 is TGTGCCAGCAGTTCTTATAGGACTAGCGGGAACAATGAGCAGTTCTTC. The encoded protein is CASSSYRTSGNNEQFF. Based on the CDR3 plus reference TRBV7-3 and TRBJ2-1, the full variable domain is GAGVSQTPSNKVTEKGKYVELRCDPISGHTALYWYRQSLGQGPEFLIYFQGTGAADDSGLPNDRFFAVRPEGSVSTLKIQRTERGDSAVYLCASSSYRTSGNNEQFFGPGTRLTVL.

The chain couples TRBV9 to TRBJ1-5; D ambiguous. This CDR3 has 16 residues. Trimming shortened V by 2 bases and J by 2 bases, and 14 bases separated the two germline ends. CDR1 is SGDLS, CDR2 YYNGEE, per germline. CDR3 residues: CASSVGPSPRNQPQHF. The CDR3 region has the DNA TGTGCCAGCAGCGTTGGGCCCTCCCCTCGCAATCAGCCCCAGCATTTT.

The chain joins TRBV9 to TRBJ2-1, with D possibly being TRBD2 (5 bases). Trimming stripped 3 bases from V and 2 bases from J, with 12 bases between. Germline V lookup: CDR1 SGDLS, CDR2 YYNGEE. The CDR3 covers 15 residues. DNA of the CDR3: TGTGCCAGCAGCGCGAGGGAGATCCCCTACAATGAGCAGTTCTTC. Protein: CASSAREIPYNEQFF.

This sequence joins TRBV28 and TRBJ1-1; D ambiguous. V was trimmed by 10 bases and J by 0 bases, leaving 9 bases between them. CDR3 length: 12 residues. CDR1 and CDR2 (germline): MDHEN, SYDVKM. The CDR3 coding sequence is TGTGCCACCGCCGAGATGAACACTGAAGCTTTCTTT. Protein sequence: CATAEMNTEAFF.

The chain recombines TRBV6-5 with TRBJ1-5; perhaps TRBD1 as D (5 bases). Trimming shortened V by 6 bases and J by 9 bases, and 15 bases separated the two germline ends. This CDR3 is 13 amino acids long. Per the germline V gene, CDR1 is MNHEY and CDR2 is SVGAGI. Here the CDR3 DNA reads TGTGCCAGCAGGAAAGGGGAAGTGGGGCCCCAGCATTTT. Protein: CASRKGEVGPQHF.

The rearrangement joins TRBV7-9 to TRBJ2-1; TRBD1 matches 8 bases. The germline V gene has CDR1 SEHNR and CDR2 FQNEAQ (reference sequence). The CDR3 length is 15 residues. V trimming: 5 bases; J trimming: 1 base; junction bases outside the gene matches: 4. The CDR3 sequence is CASSSTGGSYNEQFF. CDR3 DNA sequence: TGTGCCAGCAGCAGCACAGGGGGGTCCTACAATGAGCAGTTCTTC. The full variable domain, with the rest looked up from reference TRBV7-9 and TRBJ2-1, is DTGVSQNPRHKITKRGQNVTFRCDPISEHNRLYWYRQTLGQGPEFLTYFQNEAQLEKSRLLSDRFSAERPKGSFSTLEIQRTEQGDSAMYLCASSSTGGSYNEQFFGPGTRLTVL.

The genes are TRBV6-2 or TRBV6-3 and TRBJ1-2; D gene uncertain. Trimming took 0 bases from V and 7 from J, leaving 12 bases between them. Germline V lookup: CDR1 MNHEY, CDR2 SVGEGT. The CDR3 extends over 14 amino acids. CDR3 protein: CASSYSGPPGGYTF. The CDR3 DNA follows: TGTGCCAGCAGTTACTCTGGTCCGCCCGGTGGCTACACCTTC.

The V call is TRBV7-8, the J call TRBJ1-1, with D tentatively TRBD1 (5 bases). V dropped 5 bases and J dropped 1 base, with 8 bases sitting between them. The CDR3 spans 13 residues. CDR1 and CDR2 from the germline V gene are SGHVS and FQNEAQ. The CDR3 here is CASSADRNTEAFF. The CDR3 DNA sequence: TGTGCCAGCAGCGCCGACAGGAACACTGAAGCTTTCTTT.

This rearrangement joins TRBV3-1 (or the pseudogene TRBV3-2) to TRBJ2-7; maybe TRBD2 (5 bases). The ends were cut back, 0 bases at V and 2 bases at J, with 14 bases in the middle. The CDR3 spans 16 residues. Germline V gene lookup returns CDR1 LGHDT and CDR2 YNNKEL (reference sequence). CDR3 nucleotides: TGTGCCAGCAGCCAAGAGAGGGCACCCGCGGCCTACGAGCAGTACTTC. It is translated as CASSQERAPAAYEQYF.

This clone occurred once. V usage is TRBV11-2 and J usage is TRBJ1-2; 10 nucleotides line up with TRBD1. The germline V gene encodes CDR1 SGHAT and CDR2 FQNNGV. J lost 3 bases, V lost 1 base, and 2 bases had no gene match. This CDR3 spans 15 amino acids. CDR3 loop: CASSLGQGAHYGYTF. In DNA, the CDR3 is TGTGCCAGCAGCTTAGGACAGGGGGCTCACTATGGCTACACCTTC.

The CDR3 sequence: CASSYRGQGNSPLHF. DNA for the CDR3: TGTGCCAGCAGTTACAGGGGGCAAGGTAATTCACCCCTCCACTTT. The genes are TRBV2 and TRBJ1-6; 9 bases align to TRBD1. The CDR3 contains 15 residues. CDR1 SNHLY and CDR2 FYNNEI come from the germline V gene. With V trimmed by 5 bases and J by 6 bases, 5 bases remained unmatched.

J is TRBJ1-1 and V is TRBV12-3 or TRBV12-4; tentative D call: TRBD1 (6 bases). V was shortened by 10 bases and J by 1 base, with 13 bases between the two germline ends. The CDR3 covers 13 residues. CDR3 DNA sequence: TGTGCCACCACAGGCAGGGGGAACACTGAAGCTTTCTTT. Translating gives CATTGRGNTEAFF.

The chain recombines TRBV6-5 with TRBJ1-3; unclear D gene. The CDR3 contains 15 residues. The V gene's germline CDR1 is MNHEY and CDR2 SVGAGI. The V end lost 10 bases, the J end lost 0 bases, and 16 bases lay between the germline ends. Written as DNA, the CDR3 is TGTGCCACCTCCCTTGGAGCCTTCTCTGGAAACACCATATATTTT. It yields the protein CATSLGAFSGNTIYF.

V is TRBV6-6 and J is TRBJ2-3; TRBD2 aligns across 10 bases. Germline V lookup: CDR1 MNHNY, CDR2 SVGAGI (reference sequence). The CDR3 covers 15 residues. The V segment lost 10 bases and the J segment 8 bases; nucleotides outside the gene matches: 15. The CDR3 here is CATIGGLAGEGTQYF. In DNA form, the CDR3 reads TGTGCCACCATAGGGGGGCTAGCGGGAGAGGGTACGCAGTATTTT.

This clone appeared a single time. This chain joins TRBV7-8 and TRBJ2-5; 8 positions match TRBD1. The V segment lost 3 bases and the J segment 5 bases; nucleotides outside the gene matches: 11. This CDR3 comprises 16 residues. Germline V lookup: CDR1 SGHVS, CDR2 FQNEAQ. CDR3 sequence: CASSFGVQGAGETQYF. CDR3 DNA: TGTGCCAGCAGCTTTGGTGTCCAGGGGGCAGGGGAGACCCAGTACTTC. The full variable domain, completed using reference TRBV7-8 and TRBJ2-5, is GAGVSQSPRYKVAKRGQDVALRCDPISGHVSLFWYQQALGQGPEFLTYFQNEAQLDKSGLPSDRFFAERPEGSVSTLKIQRTQQEDSAVYLCASSFGVQGAGETQYFGPGTRLLVL.

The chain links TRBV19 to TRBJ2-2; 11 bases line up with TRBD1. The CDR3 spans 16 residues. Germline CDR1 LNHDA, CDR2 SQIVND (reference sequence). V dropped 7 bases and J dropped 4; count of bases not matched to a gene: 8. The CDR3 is CASMPRGTGGTGELFF. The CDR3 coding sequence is TGTGCCAGTATGCCCAGGGGGACAGGGGGCACCGGGGAGCTGTTTTTT.

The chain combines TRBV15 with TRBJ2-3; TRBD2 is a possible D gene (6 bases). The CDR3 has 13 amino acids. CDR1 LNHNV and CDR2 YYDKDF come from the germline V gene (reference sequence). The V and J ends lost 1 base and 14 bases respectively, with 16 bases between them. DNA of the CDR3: TGTGCCACCAGCAGAGTGGCGGGGTGGAAGCGGTATTTT. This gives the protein CATSRVAGWKRYF.

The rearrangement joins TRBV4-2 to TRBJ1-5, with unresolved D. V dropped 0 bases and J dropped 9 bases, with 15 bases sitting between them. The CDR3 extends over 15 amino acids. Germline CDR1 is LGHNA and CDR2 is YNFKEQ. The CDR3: CASSQEGQAGGPQHF. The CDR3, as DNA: TGTGCCAGCAGCCAAGAGGGTCAGGCCGGAGGGCCCCAGCATTTT.

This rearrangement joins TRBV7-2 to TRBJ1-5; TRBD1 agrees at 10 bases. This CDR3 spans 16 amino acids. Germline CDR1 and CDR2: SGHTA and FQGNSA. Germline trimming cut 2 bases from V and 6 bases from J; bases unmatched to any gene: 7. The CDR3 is CASSLLGTGVGQPQHF. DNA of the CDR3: TGTGCCAGCAGCTTATTAGGGACAGGGGTGGGTCAGCCCCAGCATTTT.

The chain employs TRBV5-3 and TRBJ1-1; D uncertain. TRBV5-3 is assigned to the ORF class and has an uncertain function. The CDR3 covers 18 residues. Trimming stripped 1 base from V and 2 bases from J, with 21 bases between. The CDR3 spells CARSLTAQEGGPNTEAFF. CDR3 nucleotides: TGTGCCAGAAGCTTGACCGCGCAGGAGGGAGGCCCAAACACTGAAGCTTTCTTT.

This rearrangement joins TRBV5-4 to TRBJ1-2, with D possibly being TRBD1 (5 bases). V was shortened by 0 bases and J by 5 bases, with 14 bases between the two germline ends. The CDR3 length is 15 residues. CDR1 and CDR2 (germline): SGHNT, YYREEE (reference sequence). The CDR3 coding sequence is TGTGCCAGCAGCTTGGGGGGACGGCGGGGGTATGGCTACACCTTC. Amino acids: CASSLGGRRGYGYTF.